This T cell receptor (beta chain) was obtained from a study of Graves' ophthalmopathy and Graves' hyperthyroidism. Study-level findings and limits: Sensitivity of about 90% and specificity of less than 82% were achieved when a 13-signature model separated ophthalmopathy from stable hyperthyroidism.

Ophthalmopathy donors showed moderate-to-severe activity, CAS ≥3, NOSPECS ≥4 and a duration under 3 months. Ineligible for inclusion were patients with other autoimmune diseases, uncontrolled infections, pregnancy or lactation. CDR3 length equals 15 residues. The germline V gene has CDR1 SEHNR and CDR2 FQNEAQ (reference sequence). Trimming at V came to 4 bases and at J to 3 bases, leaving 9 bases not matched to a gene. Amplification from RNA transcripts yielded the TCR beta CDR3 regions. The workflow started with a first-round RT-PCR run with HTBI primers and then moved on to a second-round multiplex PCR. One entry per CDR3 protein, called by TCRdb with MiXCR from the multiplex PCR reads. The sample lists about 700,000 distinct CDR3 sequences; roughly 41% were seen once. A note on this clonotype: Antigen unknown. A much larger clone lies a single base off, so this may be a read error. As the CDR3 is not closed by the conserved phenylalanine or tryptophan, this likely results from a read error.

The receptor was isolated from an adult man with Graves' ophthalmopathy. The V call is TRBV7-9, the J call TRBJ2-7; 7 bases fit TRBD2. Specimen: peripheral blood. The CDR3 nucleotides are TGTGCCAGCAGCTCCGGGAGGCCACGCTACTACGAGCAGTACTGC. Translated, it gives CASSSGRPRYYEQYC.